This T cell receptor beta chain originates from a study of T cells in localized non-small cell lung cancer. The study, taken as a whole, reports: Increased T cell density in blood showed an association with longer overall survival. Among the top 100 tumor clones, a median about 57 appeared in adjacent lung. Sequencing covered just one tumor region, so heterogeneity cannot be ruled out.

As regards this clone: Antigen unknown.

Profiled with immunoSEQ multiplex PCR; TCRdb holds only in-frame clones, not every one. The sample lists nearly 35,000 clones; around 93% were seen once. CDR3 size: 11 residues. Source: peripheral blood mononuclear cells, taken before any cancer treatment. The gene calls are TRBV21-1 and TRBJ2-5. TRBV21-1 is a listed pseudogene. The TCR comes from a female donor older than 55 with stage II lung adenocarcinoma. In DNA, the CDR3 is TGTGCCAGCAGTTTAGGTGAGACCCAGTACTTC. Translating gives CASSLGETQYF.